Following are 10 T cell receptor beta chains from one sample sequenced in a study of cytomegalovirus exposure and HLA in healthy donors. PCR employed 60 Vbeta and 13 Jbeta primers. Sequencing used immunoSEQ multiplex PCR; TCRdb keeps in-frame clones, though not all of them. The sample has approximately 93,000 clones, approximately 81% seen once. The sample was PBMCs. Receptors originate from a male donor in good health and CMV-seropositive.

The rearrangement joins TRBV6-6 to TRBJ1-1, with D maybe TRBD1 (5 bases). Germline V CDR1 and CDR2: MNHNY, SVGAGI (reference sequence). CDR3 length: 14 amino acids. The V end lost 5 bases, the J end lost 6 bases, and 16 bases lay between the germline ends. The CDR3 nucleotides read TGTGCCAGCAGTCCCGGGGGTAGGATCGCTGAAGCTTTCTTT. Translation gives CASSPGGRIAEAFF.

The sample holds a few counts of this clone. The rearrangement joins TRBV6-5 to TRBJ1-2; D not resolved. V shed 0 bases and J shed 2 bases, with 7 bases lying between them. This CDR3 region has 14 residues. CDR1 is MNHEY and CDR2 is SVGAGI in the germline V gene. The CDR3 here is CASSYSFRNYGYTF. CDR3 in DNA: TGTGCCAGCAGTTACTCGTTTCGGAACTATGGCTACACCTTC.

The CDR3 protein is CASTGGRAFDSPLHF. The CDR3 DNA reads as TGTGCCAGTACAGGAGGACGAGCATTCGATTCACCCCTCCACTTT. The chain employs TRBV19 and TRBJ1-6; D uncertain. Trimming stripped 7 bases from V and 8 bases from J, with 18 bases between. Germline V CDR1 and CDR2: LNHDA, SQIVND (reference sequence). There are 15 residues in the CDR3. The whole variable domain, remainder taken from reference TRBV19 and TRBJ1-6, is DGGITQSPKYLFRKEGQNVTLSCEQNLNHDAMYWYRQDPGQGLRLIYYSQIVNDFQKGDIAEGYSVSREKKESFPLTVTSAQKNPTAFYLCASTGGRAFDSPLHFGNGTRLTVT.

This clone was counted once. This chain uses TRBV7-9 with TRBJ2-5; 7 nucleotides match TRBD2. Trimming removed 5 bases from V and 3 bases from J; junction bases left unmatched: 12. The CDR3 sequence is 16 residues long. Germline V gene lookup returns CDR1 SEHNR and CDR2 FQNEAQ (reference sequence). CDR3 nucleotide sequence: TGTGCCAGCAGCCCCAAGAGGTCTAGCGGAAAAGAGACCCAGTACTTC. Translation: CASSPKRSSGKETQYF.

The chain combines TRBV2 with TRBJ1-1, with D unresolved. The V end was cut by 8 bases, the J end by 1 base, with 11 bases between. The CDR3 has 13 amino acids. From germline, CDR1 is SNHLY and CDR2 FYNNEI. DNA for the CDR3: TGTGCCAGCGGTGGCAGTCCGAACACTGAAGCTTTCTTT. Its protein is CASGGSPNTEAFF.

This clone was counted once. V is TRBV4-1 and J is TRBJ1-4, with TRBD1 as a possible D gene (5 bases). The CDR3 is made up of 15 amino acids. The germline V gene has CDR1 MGHRA and CDR2 YSYEKL. V gave up 0 bases and J gave up 5 bases, with 10 bases separating them. DNA of the CDR3: TGCGCCAGCAGCCAAGATAGGGGCGGAAATGAAAAACTGTTTTTT. Amino acid sequence: CASSQDRGGNEKLFF.

This clone has just a few counts. V is TRBV5-4 and J is TRBJ1-2; D gene uncertain. Between the trimmed V and J ends, which lost 9 bases and 1 base, there was a span of 16 bases. The length of the CDR3 is 14 residues. CDR1 is SGHNT and CDR2 is YYREEE in the germline V gene (reference sequence). The DNA for the CDR3 is TGTGCCACCATAGATGAGGATTTTAACTATGGCTACACCTTC. Encoded protein: CATIDEDFNYGYTF.

This clone was detected a few times. This chain joins TRBV30 and TRBJ1-4, with a weak D call TRBD1 (5 bases). V was shortened by 2 bases and J by 8 bases, with 12 bases between the two germline ends. The V gene's germline CDR1 is GTSNPN and CDR2 SVGIG (reference sequence). This CDR3 has 13 amino acids. CDR3 protein: CAWSYGGGEKLFF. CDR3 sequence (DNA): TGTGCCTGGAGTTACGGGGGAGGAGAAAAACTGTTTTTT.

This clone occurred a few times. The chain employs TRBV30 and TRBJ2-2, with D uncertain. The CDR3 covers 12 residues. Trimming took 2 bases from V and 4 from J, leaving 5 bases between them. The V gene's germline CDR1 is GTSNPN and CDR2 SVGIG (reference sequence). The CDR3 DNA reads as TGTGCCTGGAGTCGGAGCACCGGGGAGCTGTTTTTT. Translation: CAWSRSTGELFF. Variable domain in full (rest from reference TRBV30 and TRBJ2-2): SQTIHQWPATLVQPVGSPLSLECTVEGTSNPNLYWYRQAAGRGLQLLFYSVGIGQISSEVPQNLSASRPQDRQFILSSKKLLLSDSGFYLCAWSRSTGELFFGEGSRLTVL.

The chain couples TRBV7-3 to TRBJ1-1, with 8 nucleotides matching TRBD1. V lost 0 bases to trimming and J lost 4 bases; unmatched junction nucleotides: 13. Per germline, CDR1 SGHTA and CDR2 FQGTGA. The CDR3 covers 18 residues. This CDR3 is CASSLTQLRTGRGTEAFF. DNA of the CDR3: TGTGCCAGCAGCTTAACTCAACTCAGGACAGGGAGGGGCACTGAAGCTTTCTTT.